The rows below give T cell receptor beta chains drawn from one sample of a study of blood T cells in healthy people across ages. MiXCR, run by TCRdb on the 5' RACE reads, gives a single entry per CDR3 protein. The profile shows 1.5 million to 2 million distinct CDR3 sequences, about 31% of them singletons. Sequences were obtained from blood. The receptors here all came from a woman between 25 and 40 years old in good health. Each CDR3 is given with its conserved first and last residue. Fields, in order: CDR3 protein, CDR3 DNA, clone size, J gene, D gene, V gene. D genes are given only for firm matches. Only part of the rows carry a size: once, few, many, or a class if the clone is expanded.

CASSLVAGQAGGYEQYF,TGTGCCAGCAGCTTAGTGGCGGGGCAGGCCGGGGGCTACGAGCAGTACTTC,.,TRBJ2-7,.,TRBV7-9
CASSQDTGQWLTNQPQHF,TGCGCCAGCAGCCAAGATACCGGACAGTGGCTAACGAATCAGCCCCAGCATTTT,.,TRBJ1-5,.,TRBV4-1
CASSSRERTGYTF,TGTGCCAGCAGTTCCCGGGAAAGGACTGGCTACACCTTC,few,TRBJ1-2,.,TRBV6-6
CSAWLSPEQYF,TGCAGTGCTTGGCTTAGCCCCGAGCAGTACTTC,.,TRBJ2-7,.,TRBV20-1
CSVEVMRGANTGELFF,TGCAGCGTTGAGGTGATGCGAGGGGCGAACACCGGGGAGCTGTTTTTT,.,TRBJ2-2,.,TRBV29-1
CASRPFNTGELFF,TGTGCCAGCAGACCGTTCAACACCGGGGAGCTGTTTTTT,.,TRBJ2-2,.,TRBV6-5
CASSYSGDWKKETQYF,TGTGCCAGCAGTTACTCGGGGGACTGGAAAAAAGAGACCCAGTACTTC,.,TRBJ2-5,.,TRBV6-5
CATASSGLGKETQYF,TGTGCCACCGCCTCCTCCGGACTGGGCAAAGAGACCCAGTACTTC,.,TRBJ2-5,.,TRBV10-3
CASIKAGTGNNEQFF,TGTGCCAGCATCAAAGCCGGGACAGGAAACAATGAGCAGTTCTTC,.,TRBJ2-1,TRBD1,TRBV27
CASSSFSNTEAFF,TGTGCCAGCAGTTCGTTCTCGAACACTGAAGCTTTCTTT,.,TRBJ1-1,.,TRBV7-9
CATSDRTGTGYGYTF,TGTGCCACCAGTGACCGCACCGGGACAGGCTATGGCTACACCTTC,.,TRBJ1-2,TRBD1,TRBV24-1
CASTSGGLGRDFNIQYF,TGTGCCAGCACCTCCGGTGGCCTAGGACGGGACTTTAACATTCAGTACTTC,.,TRBJ2-4,.,TRBV6-1
CASSYGRLSNYGYTF,TGTGCCAGCAGTTACGGCCGGCTGAGTAACTATGGCTACACCTTC,.,TRBJ1-2,.,TRBV6-5
CASSVADRKNTEAFF,TGTGCCAGCAGCGTGGCGGATAGGAAGAACACTGAAGCTTTCTTT,few,TRBJ1-1,.,TRBV9
CASSFFRRGGLLRVNYNEQFF,TGTGCCAGCAGCTTTTTCCGCAGGGGCGGCTTGTTGCGGGTTAATTACAATGAGCAGTTCTTC,.,TRBJ2-1,.,TRBV11-2
CASSPSWNTEAFF,TGTGCCAGCAGCCCTTCATGGAACACTGAAGCTTTCTTT,.,TRBJ1-1,.,TRBV3-1
CASSRSGRAIEQYF,TGTGCCAGCAGCCGTAGCGGGAGGGCCATCGAGCAGTACTTC,few,TRBJ2-7,TRBD2,TRBV7-9
CASSDRSTEQYF,TGTGCCAGCAGTGACAGAAGTACCGAGCAGTACTTC,.,TRBJ2-7,.,TRBV6-4
CSVGGTLASLTYEQYF,TGCAGCGTTGGAGGGACTTTGGCATCCCTTACTTACGAGCAGTACTTC,few,TRBJ2-7,.,TRBV29-1
CASSPSDRGYYEQYF,TGTGCCAGCAGCCCCTCGGACAGGGGGTATTACGAGCAGTACTTC,.,TRBJ2-7,TRBD1,TRBV9